The rows below give T cell receptor beta chains drawn from one sample of a study of naive and memory T cell subsets. TCRdb fed the UMI-ligation and nested PCR reads into MiXCR, producing one record per CDR3 protein. The sample has about 90,000 distinct CDR3 sequences, about 11% seen once; the top ten hold just over 0.13%. What was sequenced was naive CD4+ T cells from blood. These receptors were taken from a human donor in good health. Both conserved end residues are part of each CDR3. A D gene is named only where the DNA matches it firmly. Size is stated for part of the rows, as once, few or many counts, or as a class when the clone is expanded.

v_call	d_call	j_call	clone_size	cdr3_aa	cdr3_nt
TRBV20-1	-	TRBJ2-7	once	CSARSGEQYF	TGCAGTGCGCGATCAGGGGAGCAGTACTTC
TRBV7-2	-	TRBJ1-4	-	CASSLVLGSPEKLFF	TGTGCCAGCAGCTTAGTGCTGGGGTCTCCTGAAAAACTGTTTTTT
TRBV7-9	-	TRBJ1-1	few	CASSEAGTHNTEAFF	TGTGCCAGCAGCGAGGCAGGGACTCATAACACTGAAGCTTTCTTT
TRBV18	-	TRBJ2-1	-	CASSLQGYEQFF	TGTGCCAGCTCACTACAGGGATATGAGCAGTTCTTC
TRBV12-3/TRBV12-4	TRBD1	TRBJ1-1	-	CASSFYGGRGHEAFF	TGTGCCAGCAGTTTTTACGGTGGCAGGGGGCATGAAGCTTTCTTT
TRBV5-1	-	TRBJ1-4	-	CASSSRERNEKLFF	TGCGCCAGCAGCTCTCGGGAAAGAAATGAAAAACTGTTTTTT
TRBV7-9	-	TRBJ1-4	-	CASSLGNRAGEKLFF	TGTGCCAGCAGCTTGGGAAACAGGGCCGGTGAAAAACTGTTTTTT
TRBV7-8	-	TRBJ1-1	-	CASSFKGIGNKAFF	TGTGCCAGCAGCTTTAAGGGAATTGGAAATAAAGCTTTCTTT
TRBV7-2	TRBD1	TRBJ1-4	many	CASSSYGTVNEKLFF	TGTGCCAGCAGCTCGTACGGGACAGTTAATGAAAAACTGTTTTTT
TRBV2	-	TRBJ2-7	few	CASSEAFGPYEQYF	TGTGCCAGCAGTGAAGCTTTCGGTCCCTACGAGCAGTACTTC
TRBV12-3/TRBV12-4	-	TRBJ2-1	-	CASSIRTTGYNEQFF	TGTGCCAGCAGTATAAGGACTACTGGCTACAATGAGCAGTTCTTC
TRBV14	-	TRBJ2-7	-	CASSQANYEQYF	TGTGCCAGCAGCCAAGCGAATTACGAGCAGTACTTC
TRBV7-2	TRBD2	TRBJ2-3	many	CASSLALAAHSSGKKRDTQYF	TGTGCCAGCAGCTTAGCGCTGGCGGCTCACTCTAGCGGCAAGAAGAGAGATACGCAGTATTTT
TRBV2	-	TRBJ2-7	few	CASVRDSYEQYF	TGTGCCAGCGTCAGGGATAGCTACGAGCAGTACTTC
TRBV4-3	-	TRBJ2-1	many	CASSQQKTSGAYNEQFF	TGCGCCAGCAGCCAACAAAAAACTTCGGGGGCCTACAATGAGCAGTTCTTC
TRBV29-1	TRBD1	TRBJ1-2	many	CSVYGQGAGGYTF	TGCAGCGTTTACGGACAGGGGGCAGGTGGCTACACCTTC
TRBV20-1	-	TRBJ2-7	many	CSARVDTGSHEQYF	TGCAGTGCTAGAGTTGACACAGGATCCCACGAGCAGTACTTC
TRBV7-9	TRBD2	TRBJ2-5	-	CASRTGLAETQYF	TGTGCCAGCCGGACGGGACTAGCAGAGACCCAGTACTTC
TRBV6-6	TRBD1	TRBJ2-7	-	CASSSPGTGNYEQYF	TGTGCCAGCAGTAGCCCCGGGACAGGGAACTACGAGCAGTACTTC
TRBV25-1	TRBD1	TRBJ1-1	many	CASSEGQGAAFF	TGTGCCAGCAGTGAAGGGCAGGGGGCGGCTTTCTTT
TRBV14	-	TRBJ1-2	-	CASSQDRSGRSNYGYTF	TGTGCCAGCAGCCAAGATCGATCAGGGCGCTCCAACTATGGCTACACCTTC
TRBV18	-	TRBJ1-1	many	CASSSGVGTEAFF	TGTGCCAGCTCCTCGGGGGTTGGCACTGAAGCTTTCTTT
TRBV24-1	-	TRBJ2-1	few	CATSDSSRRVGNEQFF	TGTGCCACCAGTGATTCTTCCAGGCGGGTCGGCAATGAGCAGTTCTTC
TRBV10-3	TRBD1	TRBJ1-1	-	CAIGGTGIMNTEAFF	TGTGCCATCGGGGGGACAGGGATTATGAACACTGAAGCTTTCTTT
TRBV20-1	-	TRBJ2-3	few	CSAPAEVRDTQYF	TGCAGTGCTCCGGCGGAAGTCAGGGATACGCAGTATTTT
TRBV27	TRBD2	TRBJ2-2	-	CASSPKGTSITGELFF	TGTGCCAGCAGTCCCAAGGGGACTAGCATCACCGGGGAGCTGTTTTTT
TRBV19	-	TRBJ2-7	few	CASSPRKSYEQYF	TGTGCCAGTAGTCCGCGGAAGAGCTACGAGCAGTACTTC
TRBV7-8	-	TRBJ2-7	-	CASSPWPFQGRYEQYF	TGTGCCAGCAGCCCCTGGCCCTTCCAAGGCAGGTACGAGCAGTACTTC